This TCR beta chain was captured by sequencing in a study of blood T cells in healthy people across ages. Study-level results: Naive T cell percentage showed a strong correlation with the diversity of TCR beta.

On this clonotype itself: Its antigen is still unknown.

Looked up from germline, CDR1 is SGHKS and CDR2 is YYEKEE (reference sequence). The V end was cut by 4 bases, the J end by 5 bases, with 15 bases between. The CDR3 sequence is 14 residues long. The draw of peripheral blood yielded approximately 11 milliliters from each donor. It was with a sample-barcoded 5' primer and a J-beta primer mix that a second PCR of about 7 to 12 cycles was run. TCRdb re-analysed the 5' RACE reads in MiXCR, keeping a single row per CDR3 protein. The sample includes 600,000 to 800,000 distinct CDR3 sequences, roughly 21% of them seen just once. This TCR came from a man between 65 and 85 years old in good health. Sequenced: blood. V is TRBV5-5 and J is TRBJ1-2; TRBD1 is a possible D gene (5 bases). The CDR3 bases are TGTGCCAGCAGCGTCGACAGAAAGGTGTATGGCTACACCTTC. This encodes CASSVDRKVYGYTF.